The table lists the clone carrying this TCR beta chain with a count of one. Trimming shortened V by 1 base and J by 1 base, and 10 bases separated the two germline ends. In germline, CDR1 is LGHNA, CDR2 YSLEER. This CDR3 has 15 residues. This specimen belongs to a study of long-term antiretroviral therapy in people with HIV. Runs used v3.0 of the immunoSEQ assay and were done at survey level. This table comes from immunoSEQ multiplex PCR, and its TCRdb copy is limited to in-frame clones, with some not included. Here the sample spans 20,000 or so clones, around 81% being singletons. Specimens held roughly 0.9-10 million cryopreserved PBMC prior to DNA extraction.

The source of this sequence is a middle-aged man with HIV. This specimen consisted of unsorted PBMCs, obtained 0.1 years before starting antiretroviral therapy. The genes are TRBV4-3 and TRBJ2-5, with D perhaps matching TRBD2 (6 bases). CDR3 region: CASSQGTGLQETQYF. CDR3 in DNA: TGCGCCAGCAGCCAAGGGACGGGACTCCAAGAGACCCAGTACTTC.